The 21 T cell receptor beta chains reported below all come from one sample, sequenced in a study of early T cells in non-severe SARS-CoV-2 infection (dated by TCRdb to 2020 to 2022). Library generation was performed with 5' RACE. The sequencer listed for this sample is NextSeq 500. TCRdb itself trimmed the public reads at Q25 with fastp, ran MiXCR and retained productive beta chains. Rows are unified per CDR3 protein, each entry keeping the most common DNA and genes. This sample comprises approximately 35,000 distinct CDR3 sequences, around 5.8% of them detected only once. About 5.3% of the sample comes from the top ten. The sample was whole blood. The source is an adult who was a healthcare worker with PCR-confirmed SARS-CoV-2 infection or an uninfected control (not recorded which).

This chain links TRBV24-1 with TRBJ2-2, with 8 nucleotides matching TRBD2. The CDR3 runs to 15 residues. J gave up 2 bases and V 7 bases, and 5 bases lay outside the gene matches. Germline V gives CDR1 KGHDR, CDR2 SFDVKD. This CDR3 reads CATRRSGGNTGELFF. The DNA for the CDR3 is TGTGCCACCAGGCGGAGCGGGGGTAACACCGGGGAGCTGTTTTTT.

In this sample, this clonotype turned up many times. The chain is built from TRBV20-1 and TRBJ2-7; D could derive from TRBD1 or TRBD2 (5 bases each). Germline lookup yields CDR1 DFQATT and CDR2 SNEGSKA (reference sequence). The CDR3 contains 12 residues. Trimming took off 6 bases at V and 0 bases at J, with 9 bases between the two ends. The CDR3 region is CSAARGSYEQYF. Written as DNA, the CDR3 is TGCAGTGCCGCGAGGGGCTCCTACGAGCAGTACTTC.

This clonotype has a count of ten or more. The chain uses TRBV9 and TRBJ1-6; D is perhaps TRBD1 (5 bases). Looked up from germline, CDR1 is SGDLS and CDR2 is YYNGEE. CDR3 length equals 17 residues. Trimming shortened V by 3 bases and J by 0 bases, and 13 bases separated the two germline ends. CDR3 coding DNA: TGTGCCAGCAGCGCCGGGACGGAAAGCTCCTATAATTCACCCCTCCACTTT. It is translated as CASSAGTESSYNSPLHF.

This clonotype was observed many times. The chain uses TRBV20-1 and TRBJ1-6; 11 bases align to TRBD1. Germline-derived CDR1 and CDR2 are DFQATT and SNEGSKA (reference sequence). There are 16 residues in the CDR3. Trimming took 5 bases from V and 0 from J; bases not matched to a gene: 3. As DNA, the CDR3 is TGCAGTGCTCGGACAGGGGGCCTCTCCTATAATTCACCCCTCCACTTT. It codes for CSARTGGLSYNSPLHF.

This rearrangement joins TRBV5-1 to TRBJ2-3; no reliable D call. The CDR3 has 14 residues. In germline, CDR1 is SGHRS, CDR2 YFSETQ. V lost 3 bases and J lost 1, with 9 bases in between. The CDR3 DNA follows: TGCGCCAGCAGCTCGCAGATTGGCACAGATACGCAGTATTTT. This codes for CASSSQIGTDTQYF. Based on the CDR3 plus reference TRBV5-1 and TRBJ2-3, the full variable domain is KAGVTQTPRYLIKTRGQQVTLSCSPISGHRSVSWYQQTPGQGLQFLFEYFSETQRNKGNFPGRFSGRQFSNSRSEMNVSTLELGDSALYLCASSSQIGTDTQYFGPGTRLTVL.

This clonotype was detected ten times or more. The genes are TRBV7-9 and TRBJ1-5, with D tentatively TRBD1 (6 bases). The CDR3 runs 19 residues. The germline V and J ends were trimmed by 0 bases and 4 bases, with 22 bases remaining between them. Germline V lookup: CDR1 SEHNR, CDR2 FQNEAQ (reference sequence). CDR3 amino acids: CASSLARGGQNRPNQPQHF. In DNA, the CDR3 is TGTGCCAGCAGCTTAGCCAGGGGCGGCCAGAACAGGCCTAATCAGCCCCAGCATTTT.

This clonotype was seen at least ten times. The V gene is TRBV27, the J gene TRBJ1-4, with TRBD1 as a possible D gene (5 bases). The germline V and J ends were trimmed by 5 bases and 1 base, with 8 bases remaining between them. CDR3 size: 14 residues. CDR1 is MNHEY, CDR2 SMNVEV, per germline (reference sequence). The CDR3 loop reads CASSTGLTNEKLFF. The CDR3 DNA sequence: TGTGCCAGCAGTACAGGATTAACTAATGAAAAACTGTTTTTT.

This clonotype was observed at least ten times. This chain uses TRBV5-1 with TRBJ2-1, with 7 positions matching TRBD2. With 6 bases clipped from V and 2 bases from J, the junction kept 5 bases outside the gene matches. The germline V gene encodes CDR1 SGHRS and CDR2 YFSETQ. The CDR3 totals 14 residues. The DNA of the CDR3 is TGCGCCAGCACCCTAGCGGATACCTACAATGAGCAGTTCTTC. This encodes CASTLADTYNEQFF.

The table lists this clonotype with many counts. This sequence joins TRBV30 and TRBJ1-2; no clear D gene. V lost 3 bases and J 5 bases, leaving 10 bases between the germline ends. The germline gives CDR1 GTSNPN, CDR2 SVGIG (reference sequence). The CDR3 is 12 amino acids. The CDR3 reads CAWSPRDYGYTF. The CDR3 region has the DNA TGTGCCTGGAGCCCACGGGATTATGGCTACACCTTC.

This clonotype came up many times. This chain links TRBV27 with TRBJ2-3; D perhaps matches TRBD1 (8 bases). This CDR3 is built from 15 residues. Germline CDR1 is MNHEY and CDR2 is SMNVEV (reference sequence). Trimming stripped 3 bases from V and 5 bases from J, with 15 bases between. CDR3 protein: CASSFTGGQGDTQYF. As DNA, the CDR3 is TGTGCCAGCAGTTTCACGGGAGGACAGGGAGATACGCAGTATTTT.

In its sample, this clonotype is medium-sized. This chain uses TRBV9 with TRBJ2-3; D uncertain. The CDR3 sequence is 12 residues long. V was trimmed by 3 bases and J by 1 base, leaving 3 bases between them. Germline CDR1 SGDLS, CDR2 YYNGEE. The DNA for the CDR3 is TGTGCCAGCAGCGGGGGCACAGATACGCAGTATTTT. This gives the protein CASSGGTDTQYF. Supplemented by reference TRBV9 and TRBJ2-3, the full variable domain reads DSGVTQTPKHLITATGQRVTLRCSPRSGDLSVYWYQQSLDQGLQFLIQYYNGEERAKGNILERFSAQQFPDLHSELNLSSLELGDSALYFCASSGGTDTQYFGPGTRLTVL.

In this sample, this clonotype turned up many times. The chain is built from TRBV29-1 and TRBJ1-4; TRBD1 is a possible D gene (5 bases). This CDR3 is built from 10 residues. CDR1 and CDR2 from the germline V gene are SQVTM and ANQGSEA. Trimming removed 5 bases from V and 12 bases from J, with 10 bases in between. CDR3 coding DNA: TGCAGCGTTCGCAGGGATCAACTGTTTTTT. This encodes CSVRRDQLFF.

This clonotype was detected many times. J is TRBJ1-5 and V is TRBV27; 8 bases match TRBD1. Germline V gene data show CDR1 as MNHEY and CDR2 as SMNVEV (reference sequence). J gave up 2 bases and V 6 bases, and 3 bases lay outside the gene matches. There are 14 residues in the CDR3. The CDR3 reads CASSRGLGNQPQHF. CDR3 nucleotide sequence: TGTGCCAGCAGCAGGGGGCTGGGCAATCAGCCCCAGCATTTT.

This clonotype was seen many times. The chain's CDR3 is CASMGTSVSYNEQFF. The CDR3 nucleotides read TGTGCCAGCATGGGGACTAGCGTATCCTACAATGAGCAGTTCTTC. The rearrangement links TRBV6-2 or TRBV6-3 to TRBJ2-1, with 10 bases aligning to TRBD2. CDR1 MNHEY and CDR2 SVGEGT come from the germline V gene. There are 15 residues in the CDR3. The V gene end was trimmed by 7 bases and the J gene end by 1 base; junction bases not matched to a gene: 4.

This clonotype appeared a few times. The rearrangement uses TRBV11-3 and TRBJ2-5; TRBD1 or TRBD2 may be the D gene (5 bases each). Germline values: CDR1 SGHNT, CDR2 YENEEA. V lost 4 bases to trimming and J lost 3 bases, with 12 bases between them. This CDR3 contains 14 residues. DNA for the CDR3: TGTGCCAGCAGCTGGGACGGACCGAAAGAGACCCAGTACTTC. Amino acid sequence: CASSWDGPKETQYF.

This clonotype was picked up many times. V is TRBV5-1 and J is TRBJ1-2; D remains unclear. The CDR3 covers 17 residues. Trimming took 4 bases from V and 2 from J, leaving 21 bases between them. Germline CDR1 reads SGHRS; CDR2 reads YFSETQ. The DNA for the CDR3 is TGCGCCAGCAGCGGGAGAGGCGCGGCGGGAGGAAACTATGGCTACACCTTC. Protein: CASSGRGAAGGNYGYTF.

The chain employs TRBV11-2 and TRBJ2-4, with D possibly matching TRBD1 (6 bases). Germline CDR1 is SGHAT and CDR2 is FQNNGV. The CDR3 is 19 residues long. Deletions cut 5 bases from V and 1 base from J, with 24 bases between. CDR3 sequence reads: CASSAGPGAAAMAKNIQYF. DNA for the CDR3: TGTGCCAGCAGCGCCGGGCCAGGGGCAGCCGCAATGGCCAAAAACATTCAGTACTTC.

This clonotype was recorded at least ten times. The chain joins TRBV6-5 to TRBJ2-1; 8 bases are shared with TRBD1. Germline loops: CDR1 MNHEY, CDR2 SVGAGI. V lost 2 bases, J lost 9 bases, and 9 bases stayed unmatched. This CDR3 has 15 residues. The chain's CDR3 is CASSYPGQGKGEQFF. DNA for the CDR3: TGTGCCAGCAGTTACCCAGGACAGGGCAAGGGTGAGCAGTTCTTC.

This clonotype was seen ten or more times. The CDR3 region has the DNA TGTGCCAGCAGTTACGAAGGGAGAAGGTATGGCTACACCTTC. Its translation: CASSYEGRRYGYTF. The chain uses TRBV6-6 and TRBJ1-2; D gene uncertain. Trimming shortened V by 2 bases and J by 5 bases, and 12 bases separated the two germline ends. The V gene's germline CDR1 is MNHNY and CDR2 SVGAGI (reference sequence). The CDR3 spans 14 residues.

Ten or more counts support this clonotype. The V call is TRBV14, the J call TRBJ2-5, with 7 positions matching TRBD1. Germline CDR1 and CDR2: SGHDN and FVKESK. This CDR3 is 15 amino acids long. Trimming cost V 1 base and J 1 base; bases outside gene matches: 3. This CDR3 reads CASSQGPGGQETQYF. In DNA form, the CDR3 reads TGTGCCAGCAGCCAAGGTCCAGGGGGCCAAGAGACCCAGTACTTC.

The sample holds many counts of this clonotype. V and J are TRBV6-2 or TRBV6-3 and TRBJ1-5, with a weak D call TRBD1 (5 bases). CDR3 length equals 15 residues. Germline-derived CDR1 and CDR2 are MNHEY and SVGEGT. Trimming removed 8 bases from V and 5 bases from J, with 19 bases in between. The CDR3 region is CASGATSKRHQPQHF. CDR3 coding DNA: TGTGCCAGCGGGGCCACCTCGAAGCGTCATCAGCCCCAGCATTTT.